This TCR beta chain came from a study of T cells in Graves' hyperthyroidism and ophthalmopathy. On the study more broadly: Pretreatment peripheral blood was obtained at initial diagnosis.

What was amplified from RNA transcripts were TCR beta CDR3 regions. HTBI primers were the set used in a first-round RT-PCR of the TCR CDR3. MiXCR was run by TCRdb on the multiplex PCR reads, yielding one entry per CDR3 protein. This table holds approximately 590,000 distinct CDR3 sequences, around 16% found once. This clonotype was counted many times. Exclusion criteria comprised uncontrolled infection, other autoimmune disease, pregnancy or lactation. Clinicians diagnosed patients from clinical symptoms, serum thyroxine and TRAb, thyroid ultrasound and orbital computed tomography. Extraction of PBMCs used more than 8.5 ml of fresh peripheral blood. Trimming took off 5 bases at V and 9 bases at J, with 14 bases between the two ends. This CDR3 region has 12 residues. Germline assignment: CDR1 GTSNPN and CDR2 SVGIG (reference sequence).

This chain connects TRBV30 to TRBJ2-1, with D possibly matching TRBD1 (6 bases). This clonotype originated in a woman aged 25 to 39 with Graves' hyperthyroidism. What was sequenced was blood. CDR3 residues: CAWGQPRGEQFF. In nucleotides, the CDR3 is TGTGCCTGGGGACAGCCACGGGGTGAGCAGTTCTTC. Together with reference TRBV30 and TRBJ2-1, the CDR3 gives the full variable domain: SQTIHQWPATLVQPVGSPLSLECTVEGTSNPNLYWYRQAAGRGLQLLFYSVGIGQISSEVPQNLSASRPQDRQFILSSKKLLLSDSGFYLCAWGQPRGEQFFGPGTRLTVL.